The 21 T cell receptor beta chains given below trace back to one sample, sequenced in a study of cytomegalovirus exposure and HLA in healthy donors. Only in-frame clones appear in the TCRdb table, and some are missing; sequencing was by immunoSEQ multiplex PCR. The data show about 310,000 clones, roughly 86% seen once. The specimen was PBMCs. The source of these receptors is a young man in good health and CMV-seronegative.

The chain employs TRBV5-4 and TRBJ2-1; D possibly corresponds to TRBD1 (6 bases). Deletions cut 2 bases from V and 7 bases from J, with 7 bases between. The CDR3 loop spans 12 amino acids. Germline CDR1 SGHNT, CDR2 YYREEE (reference sequence). In nucleotides, the CDR3 is TGTGCCAGCAGCTTTCAGGGGAATGAGCAGTTCTTC. It specifies CASSFQGNEQFF.

The J gene is TRBJ1-1, the V gene TRBV14, with D perhaps matching TRBD1 (5 bases). The CDR3 sequence is 14 residues long. Trimming stripped 3 bases from V and 1 base from J, with 9 bases between. Germline-derived CDR1 and CDR2 are SGHDN and FVKESK. The CDR3 sequence is CASSQGLPNTEAFF. In DNA, the CDR3 is TGTGCCAGCAGCCAGGGACTTCCGAACACTGAAGCTTTCTTT.

This chain connects TRBV11-2 to TRBJ1-3, with 8 nucleotides matching TRBD1. The CDR3 consists of 19 residues. With V trimmed by 0 bases and J by 5 bases, 15 bases remained unmatched. From germline, CDR1 is SGHAT and CDR2 FQNNGV. The CDR3 DNA reads TGTGCCAGCAGCTTAGATGCGGTCCCGGCAGGGGGCTATCGAAACACCATATATTTT. Residues: CASSLDAVPAGGYRNTIYF.

V usage is TRBV7-9 and J usage is TRBJ1-4; 9 bases fit TRBD1. The V and J ends lost 4 bases and 7 bases, in that order; junction bases with no gene match: 19. The CDR3 sequence is 19 residues long. In germline, CDR1 is SEHNR, CDR2 FQNEAQ (reference sequence). CDR3 residues: CASSSQPAGTGRKSEKLFF. The CDR3 region has the DNA TGTGCCAGCAGCTCCCAACCGGCCGGGACAGGGCGCAAGAGTGAAAAACTGTTTTTT.

The CDR3 protein is CASSEGPGGSFSGNTIYF. CDR3 bases: TGTGCCAGCAGTGAGGGCCCCGGGGGGTCCTTCTCTGGAAACACCATATATTTT. The chain carries TRBV6-1 and TRBJ1-3; D perhaps matches TRBD1 (5 bases). Germline V CDR1 and CDR2: MNHNS, SASEGT. V dropped 3 bases and J dropped 0 bases, with 18 bases sitting between them. The CDR3 totals 18 residues.

This sequence joins TRBV11-2 and TRBJ2-1; D is unclear. The germline V gene has CDR1 SGHAT and CDR2 FQNNGV. The CDR3 has 15 residues. V was pared by 1 base and J by 5 bases, with 12 bases between. The CDR3 coding sequence is TGTGCCAGCAGCTTAGTCCTTGCCGGTAACAATGAGCAGTTCTTC. It is translated as CASSLVLAGNNEQFF.

The chain combines TRBV7-9 with TRBJ1-1, with TRBD1 matching 8 bases. The CDR3 covers 14 residues. Trimming cost V 3 bases and J 5 bases; bases outside gene matches: 5. The germline V gene encodes CDR1 SEHNR and CDR2 FQNEAQ (reference sequence). Here the CDR3 reads CASSFTGGKTEAFF. CDR3 bases: TGTGCCAGCAGCTTTACAGGGGGTAAGACTGAAGCTTTCTTT. Drawing the rest from reference TRBV7-9 and TRBJ1-1, the complete variable domain is DTGVSQNPRHKITKRGQNVTFRCDPISEHNRLYWYRQTLGQGPEFLTYFQNEAQLEKSRLLSDRFSAERPKGSFSTLEIQRTEQGDSAMYLCASSFTGGKTEAFFGQGTRLTVV.

The rearrangement links TRBV5-6 to TRBJ2-5, with D possibly TRBD2 on 6 matching bases. Germline V gene sequence: CDR1 SGHDT, CDR2 YYEEEE. V shed 4 bases and J shed 3 bases, with 16 bases lying between them. The CDR3 has 15 residues. CDR3 sequence reads: CASSPLGREKETQYF. The CDR3 coding sequence is TGTGCCAGCAGCCCCCTGGGGCGGGAAAAAGAGACCCAGTACTTC.

This clone was seen only a few times. This chain joins TRBV10-1 and TRBJ1-1; D ambiguous. V was pared by 2 bases and J by 5 bases, with 9 bases between. CDR3 length: 13 amino acids. Germline assignment: CDR1 WNHNN and CDR2 SYGVQD (reference sequence). The CDR3 nucleotides read TGCGCCAGCAGTGAGATGGGAGTTACTGAAGCTTTCTTT. This gives the protein CASSEMGVTEAFF.

The J gene is TRBJ1-5, the V gene TRBV5-6; 7 bases are a match to TRBD1. Germline V lookup: CDR1 SGHDT, CDR2 YYEEEE. The V segment lost 2 bases and the J segment 6 bases; nucleotides outside the gene matches: 8. The CDR3 extends over 15 amino acids. The CDR3 is CASSLGTADGQPQHF. In DNA form, the CDR3 reads TGTGCCAGCAGCTTAGGGACAGCAGACGGTCAGCCCCAGCATTTT. The full variable domain, rest sourced from reference TRBV5-6 and TRBJ1-5, is DAGVTQSPTHLIKTRGQQVTLRCSPKSGHDTVSWYQQALGQGPQFIFQYYEEEERQRGNFPDRFSGHQFPNYSSELNVNALLLGDSALYLCASSLGTADGQPQHFGDGTRLSIL.

The chain uses TRBV19 and TRBJ2-7; 9 nucleotides line up with TRBD1. The CDR3 sequence is 15 residues long. Germline V CDR1 and CDR2: LNHDA, SQIVND (reference sequence). The ends lost 6 bases at V and 0 bases at J; junction bases unmatched: 6. Here the CDR3 DNA reads TGTGCCAGTAGGAACCGGGACAGGGCCTCCTACGAGCAGTACTTC. Translation gives CASRNRDRASYEQYF.

This clone was detected once. The chain carries TRBV27 and TRBJ2-1, with 9 bases that match TRBD2. The CDR3 contains 15 residues. The junction had 5 bases not matched to a gene; V was cut back by 3 bases and J by 5 bases. CDR1 is MNHEY, CDR2 SMNVEV, per germline (reference sequence). The CDR3 DNA reads as TGTGCCAGCAGTTTCGAAGCGGGGGGCGACAATGAGCAGTTCTTC. Protein: CASSFEAGGDNEQFF.

The rearrangement uses TRBV7-9 and TRBJ2-2; 13 nucleotides match TRBD2. The CDR3 sequence is 15 residues long. Germline trimming cut 5 bases from V and 5 bases from J; bases unmatched to any gene: 2. Germline assignment: CDR1 SEHNR and CDR2 FQNEAQ (reference sequence). The CDR3 DNA is TGTGCCAGCAGCACGACTAGCGGGGGGACCGGGGAGCTGTTTTTT. Residues: CASSTTSGGTGELFF.

This clone was counted once. The gene calls are TRBV5-6 and TRBJ2-1; TRBD2 might be the D (6 bases). The CDR3 is 14 amino acids. Germline loops: CDR1 SGHDT, CDR2 YYEEEE. Deletions cut 1 base from V and 2 bases from J, with 7 bases between. CDR3: CASSLWGAYNEQFF. In nucleotides, the CDR3 is TGTGCCAGCAGCTTGTGGGGGGCCTACAATGAGCAGTTCTTC.

The V call is TRBV5-6, the J call TRBJ1-2, with D perhaps matching TRBD1 (5 bases). The V end lost 5 bases, the J end lost 6 bases, and 14 bases lay between the germline ends. Germline V gives CDR1 SGHDT, CDR2 YYEEEE. The CDR3 runs to 13 residues. The CDR3 reads CASRSDRLDGYTF. CDR3 coding DNA: TGTGCCAGCAGATCCGACAGATTGGATGGCTACACCTTC.

This clone was observed a single time. The chain combines TRBV30 with TRBJ1-5; maybe TRBD1 (6 bases). CDR1 GTSNPN and CDR2 SVGIG come from the germline V gene (reference sequence). V was clipped by 0 bases and J by 3 bases, with 12 bases between them. CDR3 length: 15 residues. The CDR3 DNA reads TGTGCCTGGAGTGTACGGGGGGCCGACAATCAGCCCCAGCATTTT. It specifies CAWSVRGADNQPQHF.

CDR3 bases: TGCGCCAGCAGCTTGGGAATCCGGGACAGGGCCTACGAGCAGTACTTC. Amino acids: CASSLGIRDRAYEQYF. The chain joins TRBV5-1 to TRBJ2-7; 9 positions match TRBD1. The V and J ends lost 0 bases and 2 bases, in that order; junction bases with no gene match: 6. This CDR3 comprises 16 residues. Germline V gives CDR1 SGHRS, CDR2 YFSETQ.

V usage is TRBV11-3 and J usage is TRBJ2-7; no clear D gene. V was shortened by 1 base and J by 0 bases, with 10 bases between the two germline ends. This CDR3 has 15 residues. Germline loops: CDR1 SGHNT, CDR2 YENEEA. The DNA for the CDR3 is TGTGCCAGCAGCTTAGGCGTGGGCAGCTCCTACGAGCAGTACTTC. This gives the protein CASSLGVGSSYEQYF. The variable domain in full, completed from reference TRBV11-3 and TRBJ2-7, reads EAGVVQSPRYKIIEKKQPVAFWCNPISGHNTLYWYLQNLGQGPELLIRYENEEAVDDSQLPKDRFSAERLKGVDSTLKIQPAELGDSAVYLCASSLGVGSSYEQYFGPGTRLTVT.

This chain links TRBV4-3 with TRBJ2-7; 8 bases align to TRBD1. V lost 4 bases, J lost 7 bases, and 12 bases stayed unmatched. This CDR3 contains 15 residues. The germline V gene has CDR1 LGHNA and CDR2 YSLEER. The CDR3 spells CASSPSGTGLREQYF. The DNA for the CDR3 is TGCGCCAGCAGCCCCTCCGGGACAGGCCTGAGGGAGCAGTACTTC.

Only one count was recorded for this clone. The chain uses TRBV6-4 and TRBJ2-1; tentatively, D is TRBD1 (5 bases). This CDR3 contains 15 residues. Germline-derived CDR1 and CDR2 are MRHNA and SNTAGT. The V and J ends lost 2 bases and 2 bases respectively, with 10 bases between them. The CDR3 nucleotides are TGTGCCAGCAGTGACAGGGGCGACGCCTACAATGAGCAGTTCTTC. It encodes CASSDRGDAYNEQFF.

The chain combines TRBV7-2 with TRBJ2-7; 11 bases align to TRBD1. CDR1 SGHTA and CDR2 FQGNSA come from the germline V gene. The V gene end was trimmed by 1 base and the J gene end by 2 bases; junction bases not matched to a gene: 4. The CDR3 is 16 amino acids. The CDR3 sequence: CASSLEGQGGAYEQYF. DNA of the CDR3: TGTGCCAGCAGCTTAGAGGGACAGGGGGGCGCCTACGAGCAGTACTTC.